This TCR beta chain was captured by sequencing in a study of CD8+CD57+ T cells in acquired aplastic anemia. Study summary: Recorded DNA amounts for sorted CD4+ and CD8+ cells had an average of approximately 2.9 ug.

Looked up from germline, CDR1 is SQVTM and CDR2 is ANQGSEA. CDR3 size: 14 residues. V was pared by 4 bases and J by 3 bases, with 12 bases between. Sequencing was done on patients that had shown CD8+CD57+ cell expansion by flow cytometry. Blood samples were obtained from patients who had received no prior therapy. Comment on this clonotype: What it recognizes is unknown.

The template used for profiling TCR beta VDJ and CDR3 was genomic DNA. A single record per CDR3 protein comes from TCRdb applying MiXCR to the reads. The table lists about 190,000 distinct CDR3 sequences, 48% of them singletons. Overall study results and limits: In common between the patients and the controls were approximately 28 CD8+ CDR3 sequences. Between the patient and control groups, CD8+ Simpson's diversity did not differ significantly.

The rearrangement links TRBV29-1 to TRBJ1-4; D is uncertain. The TCR comes from a human donor with aplastic anemia. Sequencing used sorted CD4+, CD8+, or CD8+CD57+ T cells (not recorded which) from PBMCs. The CDR3, as DNA: TGCAGCGTTGTCGGGGATGGGGCTAATGAAAAACTGTTTTTT. This gives the protein CSVVGDGANEKLFF.